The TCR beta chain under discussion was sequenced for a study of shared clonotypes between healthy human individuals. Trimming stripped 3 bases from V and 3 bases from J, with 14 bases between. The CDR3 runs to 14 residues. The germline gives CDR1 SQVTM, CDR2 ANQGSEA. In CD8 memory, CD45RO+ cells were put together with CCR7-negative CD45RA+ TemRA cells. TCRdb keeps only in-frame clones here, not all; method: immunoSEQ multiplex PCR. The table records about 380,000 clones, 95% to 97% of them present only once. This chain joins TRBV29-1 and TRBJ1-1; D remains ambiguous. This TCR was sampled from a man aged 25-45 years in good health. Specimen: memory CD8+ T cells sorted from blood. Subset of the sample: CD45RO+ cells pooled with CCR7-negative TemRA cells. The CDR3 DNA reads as TGCAGCGTTGAGGGCCGTCTGGGGTACACTGAAGCTTTCTTT. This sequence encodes CSVEGRLGYTEAFF.